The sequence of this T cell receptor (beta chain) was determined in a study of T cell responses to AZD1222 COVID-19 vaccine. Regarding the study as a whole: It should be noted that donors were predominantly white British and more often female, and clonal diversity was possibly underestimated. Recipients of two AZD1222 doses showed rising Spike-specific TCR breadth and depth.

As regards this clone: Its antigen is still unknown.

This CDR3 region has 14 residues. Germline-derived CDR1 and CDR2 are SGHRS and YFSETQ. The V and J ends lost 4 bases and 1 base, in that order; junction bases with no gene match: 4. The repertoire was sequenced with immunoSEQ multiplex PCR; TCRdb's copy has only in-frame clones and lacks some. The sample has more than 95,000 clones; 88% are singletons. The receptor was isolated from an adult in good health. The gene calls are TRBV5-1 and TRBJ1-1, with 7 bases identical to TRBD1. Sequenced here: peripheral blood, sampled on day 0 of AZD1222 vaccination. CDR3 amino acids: CASSVQGPNTEAFF. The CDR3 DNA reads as TGCGCCAGCAGCGTACAGGGGCCGAACACTGAAGCTTTCTTT.